Each of the 22 T cell receptor beta chains below was sequenced from the same sample in a study of prognosis after radiotherapy for stage I lung cancer. Genomic DNA was subjected to two-round multiplex PCR for amplification of TCR beta CDR3. First-round PCR amplification was performed with primers specific to each TRBV and TRBJ gene. TCRdb fed the multiplex PCR reads into MiXCR, producing one record per CDR3 protein. The table shows around 26,000 distinct CDR3 sequences, with roughly 40% occurring only once. Sequenced here: PBMCs, sampled before or after stereotactic body radiation therapy (not recorded which). These receptors all stem from a donor aged 50 or older with non-small cell lung cancer.

This clonotype showed up many times. V is TRBV11-3 and J is TRBJ2-3, with TRBD2 matching 12 bases. Germline V lookup: CDR1 SGHNT, CDR2 YENEEA. This CDR3 comprises 15 residues. The junction had 4 bases not matched to a gene; V was cut back by 4 bases and J by 5 bases. The CDR3 is CASSSPGLAGDTQYF. As DNA, the CDR3 is TGTGCCAGCAGCTCACCGGGACTAGCGGGAGATACGCAGTATTTT.

This clonotype was found many times. Compared with germline, one end of the junction differs, possibly owing to a read error. The V and J genes are TRBV7-7 and TRBJ2-3; 7 bases are a match to TRBD1. This CDR3 contains 15 residues. Germline CDR1 reads SSHAT; CDR2 reads FNYEAQ (reference sequence). In DNA form, the CDR3 reads TGTGCTAGCAGCTTAGGACAGGCGTACACAGATACGCAGTATTTT. Its translation is CASSLGQAYTDTQYF. Variable domain in full (rest from reference TRBV7-7 and TRBJ2-3): GAGVSQSPRYKVTKRGQDVTLRCDPISSHATLYWYQQALGQGPEFLTYFNYEAQPDKSGLPSDRFSAERPEGSISTLTIQRTEQRDSAMYRCASSLGQAYTDTQYFGPGTRLTVL.

This clonotype was detected ten times or more. CDR3 sequence: CSARSPDRGRETQYF. The CDR3, as DNA: TGCAGTGCTAGATCCCCCGACAGGGGGCGGGAGACCCAGTACTTC. The chain uses TRBV20-1 and TRBJ2-5, with 10 positions matching TRBD1. Trimming removed 2 bases from V and 5 bases from J; junction bases left unmatched: 8. CDR1 and CDR2 (germline): DFQATT, SNEGSKA (reference sequence). This CDR3 has 15 amino acids.

In this sample, this clonotype turned up many times. J is TRBJ2-3 and V is TRBV9; 9 nucleotides match TRBD2. The V segment lost 4 bases and the J segment 0 bases; nucleotides outside the gene matches: 12. CDR3 size: 18 residues. Germline values: CDR1 SGDLS, CDR2 YYNGEE. CDR3 region: CASSFPSGIGGSTDTQYF. CDR3 DNA: TGTGCCAGCAGCTTCCCTAGCGGGATAGGTGGAAGCACAGATACGCAGTATTTT.

There are many counts of this clonotype. The J gene is TRBJ2-3, the V gene TRBV14, with a possible D match to TRBD1 (6 bases). The CDR3 runs to 14 residues. CDR1 is SGHDN and CDR2 is FVKESK in the germline V gene. V was trimmed by 1 base and J by 4 bases, leaving 9 bases between them. CDR3 DNA sequence: TGTGCCAGCAGCCAAGCCAACAGGGCAGATACGCAGTATTTT. Amino acid sequence: CASSQANRADTQYF. Looking up the rest from reference TRBV14 and TRBJ2-3 gives the full variable domain: EAGVTQFPSHSVIEKGQTVTLRCDPISGHDNLYWYRRVMGKEIKFLLHFVKESKQDESGMPNNRFLAERTGGTYSTLKVQPAELEDSGVYFCASSQANRADTQYFGPGTRLTVL.

This clonotype came up many times. The chain joins TRBV15 to TRBJ2-7; D is unclear. The germline V gene encodes CDR1 LNHNV and CDR2 YYDKDF (reference sequence). The CDR3 extends over 12 amino acids. The V gene lost 7 bases and the J gene lost 7 bases, with 14 bases spanning the gap. In nucleotides, the CDR3 is TGTGCCACCACCTGGGATTTCCGGGAGCAGTACTTC. It translates to CATTWDFREQYF.

This clonotype is medium-sized by share. The V call is TRBV28, the J call TRBJ2-2; D unresolved. CDR1 is MDHEN, CDR2 SYDVKM, per germline. V gave up 7 bases and J gave up 0 bases, with 12 bases separating them. This CDR3 is 15 amino acids long. The CDR3 is CASNPTDANTGELFF. For the CDR3, the DNA is TGTGCCAGCAACCCGACGGACGCGAACACCGGGGAGCTGTTTTTT. The full variable domain, rest sourced from reference TRBV28 and TRBJ2-2, is DVKVTQSSRYLVKRTGEKVFLECVQDMDHENMFWYRQDPGLGLRLIYFSYDVKMKEKGDIPEGYSVSREKKERFSLILESASTNQTSMYLCASNPTDANTGELFFGEGSRLTVL.

This chain connects TRBV6-1 to TRBJ2-3; the match to TRBD1 covers 12 bases. CDR1 is MNHNS, CDR2 SASEGT, per germline. The CDR3 totals 15 residues. Losses at the gene ends were 7 bases for V and 2 bases for J; bases not matched to a gene: 4. CDR3 in DNA: TGTGCCAGCAATGTGGGACAGGGGGCCACAGATACGCAGTATTTT. Encoded protein: CASNVGQGATDTQYF.

About this clonotype: A far larger clone is just one base off, so this is likely a read error. This chain joins TRBV5-1 and TRBJ2-4; maybe TRBD1 (5 bases). With the DNA end fitting TRBJ2-1 better, the J assignment may be wrong. The length of the CDR3 is 16 residues. Germline V gives CDR1 SGHRS, CDR2 YFSETQ. The CDR3 spells CASSLEQVTRINEQFF. CDR3 DNA: TGCGCCAGCAGCTTGGAACAGGTCACCCGGATCAATGAGCAGTTCTTC.

In the case of this clonotype: This may be a read error, as it is one base from a much larger clone. This rearrangement joins TRBV6-1 to TRBJ2-4, with TRBD1 identical over 10 bases. The CDR3 extends over 14 amino acids. Germline loops: CDR1 MNHNS, CDR2 SASEGT. V shed 4 bases and J 7 bases; nucleotides not matched to a gene: 4. CDR3 region: CASSVPGQGNIQYF. The CDR3 DNA is TGTGCCAGCAGTGTTCCGGGACAGGGGAACATTCAGTACTTC.

In its sample, this clonotype was seen many times. The chain joins TRBV27 to TRBJ2-4; D gene ambiguous. The CDR3 has 15 residues. Deletions cut 5 bases from V and 0 bases from J, with 11 bases between. Germline V gives CDR1 MNHEY, CDR2 SMNVEV (reference sequence). CDR3 protein: CASSPGALAKNIQYF. The CDR3 region has the DNA TGTGCCAGCAGTCCAGGAGCCCTAGCCAAAAACATTCAGTACTTC.

This chain links TRBV28 with TRBJ2-7; D may be TRBD2 (5 bases). V gave up 5 bases and J gave up 3 bases, with 17 bases separating them. In germline, CDR1 is MDHEN, CDR2 SYDVKM. The CDR3 extends over 15 amino acids. CDR3 coding DNA: TGTGCCAGCAGTGCCGTGGCCTCGGGGTACTACGAGCAGTACTTC. Translated: CASSAVASGYYEQYF.

This clonotype was seen ten or more times. This rearrangement joins TRBV6-1 to TRBJ2-7; D is undetermined. CDR3 length: 13 residues. Trimming took 6 bases from V and 3 from J, leaving 12 bases between them. Germline V lookup: CDR1 MNHNS, CDR2 SASEGT. The CDR3 coding sequence is TGTGCCAGCAGCCTGCCGGGCGGCTACGAGCAGTACTTC. Its translation: CASSLPGGYEQYF.

This clonotype showed up just a few times. Relative to the germline gene, one junction end is altered; a read error may explain this. This chain connects TRBV4-1 to TRBJ1-6; D gene uncertain. Per germline, CDR1 MGHRA and CDR2 YSYEKL. This CDR3 is 17 amino acids long. The CDR3 loop is CASSQTPSVLHDSPLHF. For the CDR3, the DNA is TGCGCCAGCAGCCAGACCCCCTCGGTTTTACACGATTCGCCCCTCCACTTT.

As regards this clonotype: One junction end disagrees with the germline gene, perhaps due to a read error. The chain recombines TRBV2 with TRBJ1-2; 7 nucleotides match TRBD1. Germline V gene lookup returns CDR1 SNHLY and CDR2 FYNNEI. This CDR3 is built from 12 residues. The CDR3 bases are TGTGCCAGCAGTTACAGGGGCTATTGCTACACCTTC. Translated, it gives CASSYRGYCYTF.

The V and J genes are TRBV5-1 and TRBJ2-7; TRBD1 might be the D (7 bases). Trimming removed 0 bases from V and 2 bases from J, with 12 bases in between. Germline assignment: CDR1 SGHRS and CDR2 YFSETQ. The CDR3 length is 15 residues. The CDR3 sequence is CASSLVSRGAYEQYF. The CDR3 DNA sequence: TGCGCCAGCAGCTTGGTCTCCAGGGGGGCCTACGAGCAGTACTTC. The full variable domain, its missing parts supplied by reference TRBV5-1 and TRBJ2-7, is KAGVTQTPRYLIKTRGQQVTLSCSPISGHRSVSWYQQTPGQGLQFLFEYFSETQRNKGNFPGRFSGRQFSNSRSEMNVSTLELGDSALYLCASSLVSRGAYEQYFGPGTRLTVT.

V and J are TRBV2 and TRBJ1-5, with D perhaps TRBD1 (6 bases). Germline V gene data show CDR1 as SNHLY and CDR2 as FYNNEI. The CDR3 runs 14 residues. The germline V and J ends were trimmed by 4 bases and 10 bases, with 17 bases remaining between them. CDR3 sequence (DNA): TGTGCCAGCAGTGGAGGTACGGGGGGACATCCCCAGCATTTT. It yields the protein CASSGGTGGHPQHF.

This sequence joins TRBV28 and TRBJ2-3, with D maybe TRBD2 (5 bases). The V and J ends lost 6 bases and 2 bases respectively, with 18 bases between them. The V gene's germline CDR1 is MDHEN and CDR2 SYDVKM. The CDR3 has 16 residues. The CDR3: CASRPPGSSFTDTQYF. The CDR3 bases are TGTGCCAGCAGGCCACCGGGGTCTAGCTTCACAGATACGCAGTATTTT. Drawing the rest from reference TRBV28 and TRBJ2-3, the complete variable domain is DVKVTQSSRYLVKRTGEKVFLECVQDMDHENMFWYRQDPGLGLRLIYFSYDVKMKEKGDIPEGYSVSREKKERFSLILESASTNQTSMYLCASRPPGSSFTDTQYFGPGTRLTVL.

The table lists this clonotype with a few counts. The chain carries TRBV3-1 and TRBJ1-3; maybe TRBD1 (5 bases). The CDR3 has 12 residues. Trimming pared 8 bases from V and 8 bases from J, leaving 13 bases between. The V gene's germline CDR1 is LGHDT and CDR2 YNNKEL (reference sequence). CDR3 DNA sequence: TGTGCCAGCGGCCGGGGCGGGGACACCATATATTTT. Amino acid sequence: CASGRGGDTIYF.

To note about this clonotype: A far larger clone is a single base away, which makes a read error likely. V is TRBV6-4 and J is TRBJ1-2; possible D gene TRBD1, 5 bases. The length of the CDR3 is 13 residues. Per germline, CDR1 MRHNA and CDR2 SNTAGT. With 6 bases removed from V and 7 bases from J, the gap between germline ends came to 15 bases. The CDR3 nucleotides read TGTGCCAGCAGCTCACATGGGGCGCGTGGCTACACCTTC. Its translation is CASSSHGARGYTF.

The rearrangement uses TRBV5-1 and TRBJ2-3; 9 nucleotides match TRBD1. CDR3 length equals 17 residues. V lost 3 bases, J lost 1 base, and 9 bases stayed unmatched. CDR1 is SGHRS, CDR2 YFSETQ, per germline. This CDR3 reads CASSSGTGTPGTDTQYF. Here the CDR3 DNA reads TGCGCCAGCAGCTCAGGGACAGGGACTCCAGGCACAGATACGCAGTATTTT.

The gene calls are TRBV19 and TRBJ1-2; 8 bases agree with TRBD1. This CDR3 region has 15 residues. The germline gives CDR1 LNHDA, CDR2 SQIVND (reference sequence). The junction had 8 bases not matched to a gene; V was cut back by 5 bases and J by 3 bases. This CDR3 reads CASSLGQGSYYGYTF. CDR3 nucleotide sequence: TGTGCCAGTAGTCTTGGACAGGGTTCTTACTATGGCTACACCTTC.